Shown below are 18 T cell receptor beta chains from a single sample sequenced in a study of OX40 agonist ivuxolimab in advanced cancers. The table came from immunoSEQ multiplex PCR; TCRdb's copy has only in-frame clones and leaves some out. The sample carries 37,000 or so clones, approximately 82% recorded once. Sequenced material: CD4+ or CD8+ T cells sorted from blood, taken in a trial of the OX40 agonist ivuxolimab. Source of these receptors: an adult with an advanced solid tumor such as melanoma, head and neck, liver or kidney cancer.

The chain has TRBV7-2 and TRBJ1-2, with D maybe TRBD1 (5 bases). Deletions cut 3 bases from V and 2 bases from J, with 10 bases between. CDR1 SGHTA and CDR2 FQGNSA come from the germline V gene. The CDR3 spans 14 residues. CDR3 amino acids: CASSLGRTNYGYTF. The CDR3 region has the DNA TGTGCCAGCAGCTTGGGACGGACGAACTATGGCTACACCTTC.

The chain is built from TRBV5-1 and TRBJ1-1; D is unclear. Trimming stripped 0 bases from V and 3 bases from J, with 9 bases between. The CDR3 spans 14 residues. Germline V gene data show CDR1 as SGHRS and CDR2 as YFSETQ. This CDR3 reads CASSLERADTEAFF. CDR3 sequence (DNA): TGCGCCAGCAGCTTGGAGAGGGCAGACACTGAAGCTTTCTTT.

The chain links TRBV6-5 to TRBJ1-2; tentative D call: TRBD1 (5 bases). Trimming left V 0 bases short and J 2 bases short, with 13 bases between. The germline V gene has CDR1 MNHEY and CDR2 SVGAGI. The CDR3 has 16 amino acids. CDR3 nucleotide sequence: TGTGCCAGCAGTTACTCGGTCGGGACGGTGAACTATGGCTACACCTTC. Residues: CASSYSVGTVNYGYTF.

This clone was counted once. J is TRBJ1-3 and V is TRBV18; D remains unclear. V lost 4 bases and J 9 bases, leaving 13 bases between the germline ends. The CDR3 has 13 amino acids. Looked up from germline, CDR1 is KGHSH and CDR2 is LQKENI. The CDR3, as DNA: TGTGCCAGCTCACAAGACTCCCCGGGCACCATATATTTT. Its translation: CASSQDSPGTIYF.

The chain couples TRBV11-2 to TRBJ1-4, with D perhaps matching TRBD1 (6 bases). The CDR3 contains 17 residues. The V gene's germline CDR1 is SGHAT and CDR2 FQNNGV. Trimming stripped 1 base from V and 0 bases from J, with 12 bases between. CDR3 protein: CASSLGPGAATNEKLFF. DNA for the CDR3: TGTGCCAGCAGCTTAGGTCCAGGGGCGGCAACTAATGAAAAACTGTTTTTT.

The genes are TRBV4-1 and TRBJ2-4, with unresolved D. Trimming removed 6 bases at V and 0 bases at J, with 12 bases between. The germline V gene encodes CDR1 MGHRA and CDR2 YSYEKL. This CDR3 contains 15 residues. The CDR3 is CASRPAREAKNIQYF. CDR3 sequence (DNA): TGCGCCAGCAGGCCCGCTAGGGAAGCCAAAAACATTCAGTACTTC.

The V and J genes are TRBV9 and TRBJ1-2; 9 nucleotides match TRBD1. This CDR3 spans 15 amino acids. The V gene end was trimmed by 2 bases and the J gene end by 1 base; junction bases not matched to a gene: 3. The germline V gene has CDR1 SGDLS and CDR2 YYNGEE. CDR3 residues: CASSVTGGGNYGYTF. The CDR3, as DNA: TGTGCCAGCAGCGTCACAGGGGGCGGTAACTATGGCTACACCTTC.

V gene TRBV5-1 combines with J gene TRBJ2-5; TRBD1 matches 8 bases. Trimming cost V 2 bases and J 4 bases; bases outside gene matches: 4. The CDR3 is 14 residues long. Looked up from germline, CDR1 is SGHRS and CDR2 is YFSETQ. As DNA, the CDR3 is TGCGCCAGCAGCTTATGGACAGGGCCAGAGACCCAGTACTTC. It specifies CASSLWTGPETQYF.

In DNA form, the CDR3 reads TGTGCCAGCAGCCGCCCAGGCGGTTTTTACAATGAGCAGTTCTTC. This encodes CASSRPGGFYNEQFF. The J gene is TRBJ2-1, the V gene TRBV7-2, with D unresolved. This CDR3 region has 15 residues. Germline lookup yields CDR1 SGHTA and CDR2 FQGNSA. Trimming removed 5 bases at V and 4 bases at J, with 15 bases between.

This chain joins TRBV5-4 and TRBJ2-5, with 10 bases identical to TRBD2. This CDR3 region has 17 residues. Germline values: CDR1 SGHNT, CDR2 YYREEE (reference sequence). With 3 bases clipped from V and 3 bases from J, the junction kept 11 bases outside the gene matches. The CDR3 DNA follows: TGTGCCAGCAGCTCCATGGGGAGCGGGGGGGCGGAAGAGACCCAGTACTTC. It encodes CASSSMGSGGAEETQYF.

The chain couples TRBV7-8 to TRBJ2-1; TRBD1 is a possible D gene (5 bases). The germline gives CDR1 SGHVS, CDR2 FQNEAQ. Trimming stripped 2 bases from V and 7 bases from J, with 12 bases between. The length of the CDR3 is 14 residues. The CDR3 sequence is CASSLWNRGNEQFF. DNA of the CDR3: TGTGCCAGCAGCTTATGGAATAGGGGTAATGAGCAGTTCTTC.

The chain carries TRBV9 and TRBJ1-4; TRBD1 agrees at 8 bases. Germline trimming cut 3 bases from V and 8 bases from J; bases unmatched to any gene: 9. The CDR3 sequence is 15 residues long. Germline-derived CDR1 and CDR2 are SGDLS and YYNGEE. CDR3 sequence: CASSAHADREEKLFF. CDR3 sequence (DNA): TGTGCCAGCAGCGCCCATGCGGACAGGGAGGAAAAACTGTTTTTT.

This sequence joins TRBV5-1 and TRBJ2-5; D gene ambiguous. V gave up 0 bases and J gave up 5 bases, with 5 bases separating them. Per germline, CDR1 SGHRS and CDR2 YFSETQ. The CDR3 contains 12 residues. The CDR3 is CASSLARETQYF. The CDR3 DNA follows: TGCGCCAGCAGCTTGGCCAGGGAGACCCAGTACTTC. Together with reference TRBV5-1 and TRBJ2-5, the CDR3 gives the full variable domain: KAGVTQTPRYLIKTRGQQVTLSCSPISGHRSVSWYQQTPGQGLQFLFEYFSETQRNKGNFPGRFSGRQFSNSRSEMNVSTLELGDSALYLCASSLARETQYFGPGTRLLVL.

The CDR3 nucleotides read TGCGCCAGCAGCCGGGAGATAGGTGGAGATACGCAGTATTTT. Translating gives CASSREIGGDTQYF. V gene TRBV5-1 combines with J gene TRBJ2-3, with D perhaps matching TRBD2 (6 bases). The germline V gene has CDR1 SGHRS and CDR2 YFSETQ. The CDR3 totals 14 residues. V lost 4 bases and J lost 5, with 14 bases in between.

CDR3 nucleotide sequence: TGTGCCAGCTCACCCTCTTCCTACGAGCAGTACTTC. Translated: CASSPSSYEQYF. The chain couples TRBV18 to TRBJ2-7; D is uncertain. Germline V CDR1 and CDR2: KGHSH, LQKENI. Deletions cut 3 bases from V and 1 base from J, with 4 bases between. The CDR3 contains 12 residues.

The chain is built from TRBV5-5 and TRBJ1-4, with TRBD1 matching 7 bases. This CDR3 contains 15 residues. The germline CDR1 and CDR2 sequences are SGHKS and YYEKEE (reference sequence). J lost 2 bases, V lost 5 bases, and 6 bases had no gene match. In nucleotides, the CDR3 is TGTGCCAGCAGACGTAGACAGGGTACTAATGAAAAACTGTTTTTT. It encodes CASRRRQGTNEKLFF.

The V gene is TRBV4-3, the J gene TRBJ1-1, with D unresolved. In germline, CDR1 is LGHNA, CDR2 YSLEER. V was clipped by 1 base and J by 5 bases, with 11 bases between them. The CDR3 has 14 residues. The CDR3 nucleotides are TGCGCCAGCAGCCAAGTTTCGGGATGGACTGAAGCTTTCTTT. This translates into CASSQVSGWTEAFF.

The chain links TRBV7-8 to TRBJ1-5, with 7 bases that match TRBD1. The trim removed 5 bases at V and 7 bases at J, leaving 5 bases unmatched. The CDR3 is made up of 13 amino acids. The germline CDR1 and CDR2 sequences are SGHVS and FQNEAQ. CDR3 sequence reads: CASSIDRDQPQHF. CDR3 nucleotide sequence: TGTGCCAGCAGCATAGACAGGGACCAGCCCCAGCATTTT.